This section outlines one TCR beta chain sequence together with its context. Antigen unknown. Trimming removed 3 bases from V and 7 bases from J, with 10 bases in between. The CDR3 is 13 amino acids. Germline CDR1 and CDR2: SGHAT and FQNNGV. The data are from a study of T cell responses to AZD1222 COVID-19 vaccine. Study results and limitations: Spike-wide vaccine-associated CD4 TCRs dominated at 160-218 and 743-854. Repertoire collection took place solely once the T cell response had peaked. Mostly white British, mostly female donors; authors suggested clonal diversity may be underestimated. Reportedly, close to half of spike-specific TCRs are directed against unmutated variant regions.

TCRdb keeps only in-frame clones here, not all; method: immunoSEQ multiplex PCR. This sample yields 95,000 or so clones, of which roughly nine tenths are seen a single time; roughly 2.8% belongs to the top ten. The chain couples TRBV11-2 to TRBJ1-5; D is unclear. The receptor was isolated from an adult in good health. The input for sequencing was peripheral blood, taken on day 0 of MenACWY control vaccination. In DNA, the CDR3 is TGTGCCAGCAGCTTTGATTTCATCCAGCCCCAGCATTTT. It encodes CASSFDFIQPQHF.